This TCR beta chain was obtained from a study of blood T cell repertoires in COVID-19. Overall study context: Some COVID-19 samples were acute and others convalescent; all came from the United States, Italy and Spain. In each case, the material was cDNA or gDNA derived from T cells, B-cell-depleted T cells, or PBMCs.

Per the authors' pipeline: Reference gene primer amplification gave estimated nucleated cell counts. Repertoires were generated with immunoSEQ multiplex PCR, while TCRdb's copy carries only in-frame clones and drops some. From that table come the V and J calls and clone size; the DNA was used to work out D and trimming. The top ten hold about 2.5% of the sample, which has 70,000 to 95,000 clones, more than 85% seen once. Seattle's cohort entered during active infection and was followed longitudinally. Sequencing used peripheral blood. The source of this sequence is a middle-aged man with COVID-19, enrolled during active disease.

CDR3 nucleotide sequence: TGTGCCAGCAGTTCTCCGAATCCGATGGACAGGATCTATGGCTACACCTTC. As protein: CASSSPNPMDRIYGYTF. This rearrangement joins TRBV6-2 or TRBV6-3 to TRBJ1-2; the match to TRBD1 covers 7 bases. The CDR3 consists of 17 residues. CDR1 and CDR2 from the germline V gene are MNHEY and SVGEGT. V gave up 4 bases and J gave up 4 bases; unmatched junction bases: 15.